What follows describes a single T cell receptor beta chain. Enrolled during active infection, Seattle patients were then followed longitudinally. The source of the sample is a study of blood T cell repertoires in COVID-19. The wider study: Researchers got acute and convalescent COVID-19 samples from the United States, Italy and Spain. The analysed material was cDNA or gDNA that came from T cells, B-cell-depleted T cells, or PBMCs.

The CDR3 is made up of 20 amino acids. Produced via immunoSEQ multiplex PCR; TCRdb's table is partial and in-frame only. The sample shows 350,000 to 400,000 clones, 70% to 90% of them seen only once. V usage is TRBV21-1 and J usage is TRBJ2-2; the DNA was not used to check the table's D call, TRBD1. TRBV21-1 is shown as a pseudogene. This sequence was found in a woman aged 25 to 45 with COVID-19, enrolled during active disease. What was sequenced was peripheral blood. CDR3 sequence (DNA): TGTGCCAGCAGCAAACCGAAAACGGGGACGGGGAAACAGGGTACCGGGGAGCTGTTTTTT. This translates into CASSKPKTGTGKQGTGELFF.